This T cell receptor beta chain is from a study of T cell responses to AZD1222 COVID-19 vaccine. Sequencing used immunoSEQ multiplex PCR; TCRdb keeps in-frame clones, though not all of them. Among approximately 200,000 clones, about nine tenths were seen once, and the ten largest hold nearly 3.5%. Germline V CDR1 and CDR2: SNHLY, FYNNEI. V lost 8 bases and J lost 10, with 18 bases in between. This CDR3 comprises 13 residues. This sequence originates from an adult who received the AZD1222 COVID-19 vaccine. Sequenced here: peripheral blood, sampled 28 days after the second AZD1222 dose. The chain has TRBV2 and TRBJ2-1; a weak D match, TRBD1 (6 bases). Here the CDR3 reads CASGMGHALEQFF. CDR3 bases: TGTGCCAGCGGTATGGGACATGCCCTCGAGCAGTTCTTC.